This T cell receptor (beta chain) derives from a study of blood T cell repertoires in COVID-19 (dated by TCRdb to the early 2020s). About the investigation overall: Samples covering the acute and convalescent phases of COVID-19 were provided by collaborators in the United States, Italy and Spain. The prospective study material was composed of cDNA or gDNA derived from T cells, B-cell-depleted T cells, or PBMCs. The dataset comprised deeply sampled blood TCRbeta repertoires from subjects exposed to, actively infected with, or recovered from COVID-19. The repertoires were released in a freely available public database meant as a resource for research on the immune response to SARS-CoV-2. Samples came from the ongoing ImmuneRACE study (first 160 participants) plus 1,254 subjects from 6 global collaborators. Nearly every sample came with metadata listing a de-identified subject ID, COVID-19 status, age in years and sex. HLA class I and class II types, where available, came from metadata supplied by the sample provider rather than from assay-based typing.

The research as a whole found: The quantity of clinical and demographic metadata differed by source and by participant and was supplied without curation.

The collaborating institutions used their own protocols to collect whole blood in K2EDTA tubes. For TCRbeta analysis, collaborators shipped samples as frozen whole blood, isolated PBMCs, or DNA extracted from either of those sample types. From cysteine to phenylalanine, the CDR3 is 15 amino acids long. Only the CDR3 DNA stays, 45 bases, in frame from base 1. The germline V and J ends show losses of 5 bases and 4 bases respectively, and no gene match explains 10 bases of the junction. Via the germline V gene (reference sequence), CDR1 is MNHNY and CDR2 SVGAGI. TCRbeta CDR3 regions were amplified from genomic DNA by means of the immunoSEQ Assay, a bias-controlled multiplex PCR. In the original analysis: The number of nucleated cells in each sample was estimated by amplification of reference gene primers within the assay. Sequence reads were collapsed and filtered to measure the absolute abundance of every unique TCRbeta CDR3 rearrangement. For each sample, productive Simpson clonality was calculated as the square root of Simpson's diversity index over productive rearrangements. TCRdb provides this immuneACCESS table in a form limited to in-frame rearrangements. Some clones are lacking; in checked studies, under half of them reflect an unresolved V gene, and why the rest are absent is not known. D and trimming come from the DNA, and the V and J calls and clone size come from that table. This sample is represented by approximately 270,000 clones; approximately 86% of them were singletons. The ten largest clones represent roughly 8% of the sample.

Notes on this clone: Its antigen is currently not known. No qualities accompany the bases; no much larger clone lies one base away.

The sequenced material came from peripheral blood. The sequence is built from TRBV6-6 and TRBJ2-7, with 8 middle bases fitting TRBD1. The TCR was taken from a man aged 40-55 years with active or convalescent COVID-19. The DNA sequence is given as TGTGCCAGCAGTCGGACAGGGTCTGTCCCTTACGAGCAGTACTTC. This is translated as CASSRTGSVPYEQYF.